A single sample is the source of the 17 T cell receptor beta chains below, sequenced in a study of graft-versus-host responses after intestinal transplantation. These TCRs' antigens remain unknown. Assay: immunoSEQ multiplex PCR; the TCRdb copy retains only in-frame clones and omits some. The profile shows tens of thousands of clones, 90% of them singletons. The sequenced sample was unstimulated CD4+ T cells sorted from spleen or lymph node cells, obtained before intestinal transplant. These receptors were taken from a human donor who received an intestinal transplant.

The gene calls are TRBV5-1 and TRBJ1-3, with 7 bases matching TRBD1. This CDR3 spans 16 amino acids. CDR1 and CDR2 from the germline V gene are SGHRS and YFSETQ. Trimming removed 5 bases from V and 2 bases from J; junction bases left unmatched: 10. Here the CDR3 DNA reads TGCGCCAGCAGTCACAAGACAGGGCAAGCTGGAAACACCATATATTTT. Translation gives CASSHKTGQAGNTIYF. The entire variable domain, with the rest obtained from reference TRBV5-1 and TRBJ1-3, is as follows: KAGVTQTPRYLIKTRGQQVTLSCSPISGHRSVSWYQQTPGQGLQFLFEYFSETQRNKGNFPGRFSGRQFSNSRSEMNVSTLELGDSALYLCASSHKTGQAGNTIYFGEGSWLTVV.

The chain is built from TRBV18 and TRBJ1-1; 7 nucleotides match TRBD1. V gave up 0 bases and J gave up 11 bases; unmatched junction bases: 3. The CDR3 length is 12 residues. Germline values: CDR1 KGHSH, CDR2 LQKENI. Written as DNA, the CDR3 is TGTGCCAGCTCACCACCGGGACAGCCGGCTTTCTTT. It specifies CASSPPGQPAFF.

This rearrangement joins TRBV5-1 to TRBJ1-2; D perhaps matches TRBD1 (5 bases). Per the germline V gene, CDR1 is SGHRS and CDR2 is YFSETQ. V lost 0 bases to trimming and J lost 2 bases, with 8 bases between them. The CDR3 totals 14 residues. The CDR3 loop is CASSLVGGNYGYTF. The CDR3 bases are TGCGCCAGCAGCTTGGTGGGGGGAAACTATGGCTACACCTTC. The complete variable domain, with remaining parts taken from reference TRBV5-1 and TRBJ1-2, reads KAGVTQTPRYLIKTRGQQVTLSCSPISGHRSVSWYQQTPGQGLQFLFEYFSETQRNKGNFPGRFSGRQFSNSRSEMNVSTLELGDSALYLCASSLVGGNYGYTFGSGTRLTVV.

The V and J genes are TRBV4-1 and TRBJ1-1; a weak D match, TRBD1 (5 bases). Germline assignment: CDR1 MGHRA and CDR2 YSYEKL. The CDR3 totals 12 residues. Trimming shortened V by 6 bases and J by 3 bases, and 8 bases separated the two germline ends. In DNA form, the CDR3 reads TGCGCCAGCAGGGGCAGGGACACTGAAGCTTTCTTT. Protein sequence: CASRGRDTEAFF.

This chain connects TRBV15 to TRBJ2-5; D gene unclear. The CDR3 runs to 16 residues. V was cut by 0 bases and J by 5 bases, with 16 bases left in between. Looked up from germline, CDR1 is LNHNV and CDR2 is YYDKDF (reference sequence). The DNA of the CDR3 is TGTGCCACCAGCAGAGACCTCCCGGGTGTCGGGGAGACCCAGTACTTC. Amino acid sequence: CATSRDLPGVGETQYF.

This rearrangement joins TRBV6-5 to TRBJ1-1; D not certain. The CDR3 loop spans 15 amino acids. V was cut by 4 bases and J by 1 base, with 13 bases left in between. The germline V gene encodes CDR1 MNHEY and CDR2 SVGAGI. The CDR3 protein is CASSSAGVANTEAFF. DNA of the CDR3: TGTGCCAGCAGTTCGGCCGGGGTGGCGAACACTGAAGCTTTCTTT.

The CDR3 loop reads CASSLGQSYGYTF. Here the CDR3 DNA reads TGTGCCAGCAGCCTTGGACAGAGCTATGGCTACACCTTC. The chain has TRBV7-2 and TRBJ1-2; possible D gene TRBD1, 6 bases. CDR1 and CDR2 (germline): SGHTA, FQGNSA. V was pared by 5 bases and J by 4 bases, with 11 bases between. There are 13 residues in the CDR3.

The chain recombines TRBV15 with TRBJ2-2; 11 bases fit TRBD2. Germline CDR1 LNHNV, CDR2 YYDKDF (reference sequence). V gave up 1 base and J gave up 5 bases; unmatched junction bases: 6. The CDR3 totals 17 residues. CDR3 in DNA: TGTGCCACCAGCAGAGGGGGCGTAGCGGGGGGGACCGGGGAGCTGTTTTTT. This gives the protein CATSRGGVAGGTGELFF.

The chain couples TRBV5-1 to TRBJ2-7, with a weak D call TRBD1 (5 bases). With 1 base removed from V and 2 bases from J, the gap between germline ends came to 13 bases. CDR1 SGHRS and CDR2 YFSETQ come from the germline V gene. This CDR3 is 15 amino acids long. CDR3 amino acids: CASSLTGEVAYEQYF. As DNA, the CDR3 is TGCGCCAGCAGCTTGACAGGCGAGGTCGCCTACGAGCAGTACTTC.

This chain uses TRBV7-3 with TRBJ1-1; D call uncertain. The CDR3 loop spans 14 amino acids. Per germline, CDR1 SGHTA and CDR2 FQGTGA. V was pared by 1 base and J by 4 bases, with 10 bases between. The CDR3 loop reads CASSLKAGFTEAFF. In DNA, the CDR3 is TGTGCCAGCAGCTTAAAGGCAGGATTCACTGAAGCTTTCTTT.

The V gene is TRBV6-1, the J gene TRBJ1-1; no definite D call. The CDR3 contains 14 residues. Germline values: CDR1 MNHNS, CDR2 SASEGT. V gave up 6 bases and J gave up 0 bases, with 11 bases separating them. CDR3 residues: CASRGRIMNTEAFF. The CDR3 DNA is TGTGCCAGCAGGGGCAGGATCATGAACACTGAAGCTTTCTTT.

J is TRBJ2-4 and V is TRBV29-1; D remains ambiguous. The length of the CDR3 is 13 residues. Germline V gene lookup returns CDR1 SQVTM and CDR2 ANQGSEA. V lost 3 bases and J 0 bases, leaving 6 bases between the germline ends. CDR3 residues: CSVDPLAKNIQYF. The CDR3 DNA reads TGCAGCGTTGATCCCTTAGCCAAAAACATTCAGTACTTC.

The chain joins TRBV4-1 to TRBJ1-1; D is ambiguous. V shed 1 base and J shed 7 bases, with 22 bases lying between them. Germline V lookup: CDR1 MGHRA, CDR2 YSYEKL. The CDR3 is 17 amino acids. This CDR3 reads CASSQAPTLRRIVEAFF. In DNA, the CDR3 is TGCGCCAGCAGCCAAGCCCCGACTCTTAGACGGATAGTTGAAGCTTTCTTT.

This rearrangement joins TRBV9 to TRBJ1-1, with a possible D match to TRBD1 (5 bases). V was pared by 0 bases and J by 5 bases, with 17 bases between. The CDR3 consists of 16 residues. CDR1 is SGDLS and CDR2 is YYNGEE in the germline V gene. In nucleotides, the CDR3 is TGTGCCAGCAGCGTAGATTTCCGGCAGGGTGGGACTGAAGCTTTCTTT. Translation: CASSVDFRQGGTEAFF.

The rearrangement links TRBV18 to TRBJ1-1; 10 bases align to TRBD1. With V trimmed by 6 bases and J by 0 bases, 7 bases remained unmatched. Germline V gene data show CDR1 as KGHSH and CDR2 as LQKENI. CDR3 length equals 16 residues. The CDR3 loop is CASSTGGWAVNTEAFF. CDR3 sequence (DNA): TGTGCCAGCTCGACAGGGGGCTGGGCCGTGAACACTGAAGCTTTCTTT. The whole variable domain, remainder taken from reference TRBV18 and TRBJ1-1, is NAGVMQNPRHLVRRRGQEARLRCSPMKGHSHVYWYRQLPEEGLKFMVYLQKENIIDESGMPKERFSAEFPKEGPSILRIQQVVRGDSAAYFCASSTGGWAVNTEAFFGQGTRLTVV.

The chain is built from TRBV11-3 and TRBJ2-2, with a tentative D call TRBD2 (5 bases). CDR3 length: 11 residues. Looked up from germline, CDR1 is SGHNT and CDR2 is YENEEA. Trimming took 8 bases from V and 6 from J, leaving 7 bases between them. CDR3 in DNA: TGTGCCAGCGGGCGGGCCGGGGAGCTGTTTTTT. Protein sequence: CASGRAGELFF.

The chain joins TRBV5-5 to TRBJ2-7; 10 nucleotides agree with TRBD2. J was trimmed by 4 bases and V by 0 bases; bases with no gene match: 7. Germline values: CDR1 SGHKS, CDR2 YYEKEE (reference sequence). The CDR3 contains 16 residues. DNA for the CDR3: TGTGCCAGCAGCTTGGGGCTAGCGGGGGCCATATACGAGCAGTACTTC. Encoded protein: CASSLGLAGAIYEQYF.